Included here is one T cell receptor (beta chain) sequence, with context. This same CDR3 is encoded by further DNA sequences in the sample. This record belongs to a study of shared clonotypes between healthy human individuals. Here immunoSEQ multiplex PCR was the method, and the copy in TCRdb shows in-frame clones only, minus some. The sample carries about 1.5 million clones, approximately 97% recorded once. Memory CD4+ cells were the fraction left after CD45RA+ naive selection. V gave up 4 bases and J gave up 4 bases, with 12 bases separating them. The CDR3 length is 15 residues. Germline V gene lookup returns CDR1 SGDLS and CDR2 YYNGEE.

This chain joins TRBV9 and TRBJ2-6; D is uncertain. The sample consisted of naive CD4+ T cells sorted from blood. Subset in this sample: CD45RA+ positively selected. The sequence was collected from a man in his thirties or forties in good health. The CDR3 protein is CASSPYLAGANVLTF. In nucleotides, the CDR3 is TGTGCCAGCAGCCCATACCTCGCGGGGGCCAACGTCCTGACTTTC.